One and the same sample provided the 20 T cell receptor beta chains below, sequenced in a study of OX40 agonist ivuxolimab in advanced cancers. Repertoires were generated with immunoSEQ multiplex PCR, while TCRdb's copy carries only in-frame clones and drops some. The sample lists 60,000 to 90,000 clones, 70% to 85% occurring once. This material consisted of CD4+ or CD8+ T cells sorted from blood, taken in a trial of the OX40 agonist ivuxolimab. These receptors all come from an adult with an advanced solid tumor such as melanoma, head and neck, liver or kidney cancer.

The sample holds one count of this clone. For the CDR3, the DNA is TGTGCCAGCAGTCTTGGGGACAGTATACCCCTCCACTTT. As protein: CASSLGDSIPLHF. V usage is TRBV28 and J usage is TRBJ1-6; 7 nucleotides align to TRBD1. This CDR3 has 13 residues. V lost 5 bases to trimming and J lost 12 bases; unmatched junction nucleotides: 7. The germline V gene encodes CDR1 MDHEN and CDR2 SYDVKM.

This clone showed up just a few times. This chain connects TRBV6-5 to TRBJ1-1; D is uncertain. Germline V CDR1 and CDR2: MNHEY, SVGAGI. CDR3 length equals 14 residues. Trimming took 5 bases from V and 0 from J, leaving 10 bases between them. CDR3 protein: CASSPQVMNTEAFF. The DNA of the CDR3 is TGTGCCAGCAGTCCCCAGGTAATGAACACTGAAGCTTTCTTT.

The V and J genes are TRBV4-1 and TRBJ1-3; no clear D. Germline V gene sequence: CDR1 MGHRA, CDR2 YSYEKL. With 1 base removed from V and 4 bases from J, the gap between germline ends came to 8 bases. The CDR3 is made up of 14 amino acids. The CDR3 nucleotides read TGCGCCAGCAGCCAAGGACGGTCAGGAAACACCATATATTTT. It specifies CASSQGRSGNTIYF.

The CDR3 spells CASSLGQGSVIAEAFF. For the CDR3, the DNA is TGCGCCAGCAGCTTGGGGCAGGGTAGCGTCATCGCTGAAGCTTTCTTT. The rearrangement links TRBV5-1 to TRBJ1-1, with a possible D match to TRBD1 (5 bases). This CDR3 comprises 16 residues. CDR1 and CDR2 from the germline V gene are SGHRS and YFSETQ. Trimming took 0 bases from V and 6 from J, leaving 18 bases between them.

The chain employs TRBV7-6 and TRBJ2-5, with 11 positions matching TRBD2. V trimming: 0 bases; J trimming: 1 base; junction bases outside the gene matches: 4. This CDR3 is 17 amino acids long. Germline V CDR1 and CDR2: SGHVS, FNYEAQ. CDR3 region: CASSLATLAGAQETQYF. The CDR3 DNA follows: TGTGCCAGCAGCTTAGCCACACTAGCGGGGGCCCAAGAGACCCAGTACTTC.

The chain links TRBV27 to TRBJ1-2, with TRBD1 matching over 7 bases. Trimming removed 5 bases from V and 8 bases from J; junction bases left unmatched: 11. Per the germline V gene, CDR1 is MNHEY and CDR2 is SMNVEV (reference sequence). This CDR3 contains 14 residues. DNA for the CDR3: TGTGCCAGCAGTCCGACAGGGAGAGCCGGAGGCTACACCTTC. This gives the protein CASSPTGRAGGYTF.

The V gene is TRBV6-5, the J gene TRBJ1-5; TRBD1 might be the D (5 bases). This CDR3 region has 15 residues. The V gene's germline CDR1 is MNHEY and CDR2 SVGAGI. The V end lost 0 bases, the J end lost 2 bases, and 8 bases lay between the germline ends. CDR3 sequence reads: CASSYSWGGNQPQHF. Here the CDR3 DNA reads TGTGCCAGCAGTTACTCATGGGGGGGCAATCAGCCCCAGCATTTT.

This chain joins TRBV28 and TRBJ2-1; maybe TRBD2 (5 bases). Germline lookup yields CDR1 MDHEN and CDR2 SYDVKM. The CDR3 length is 15 residues. Trimming shortened V by 5 bases and J by 2 bases, and 13 bases separated the two germline ends. CDR3 sequence: CASSPLSVTYNEQFF. The DNA of the CDR3 is TGTGCCAGCAGTCCCCTTAGCGTTACCTACAATGAGCAGTTCTTC.

This clone was seen a single time. The chain employs TRBV30 and TRBJ1-5; 12 nucleotides align to TRBD1. Germline CDR1 and CDR2: GTSNPN and SVGIG (reference sequence). The CDR3 covers 19 residues. V was clipped by 2 bases and J by 5 bases; unmatched bases: 16. CDR3 region: CAWSSGRDRGPGLHQPQHF. The CDR3 nucleotides read TGTGCCTGGAGTTCAGGTCGGGACAGGGGGCCCGGGCTACATCAGCCCCAGCATTTT.

The table lists this clone with a count of one. The V gene is TRBV4-1, the J gene TRBJ1-2; D is uncertain. This CDR3 has 13 residues. The V gene lost 0 bases and the J gene lost 0 bases, with 2 bases spanning the gap. The V gene's germline CDR1 is MGHRA and CDR2 YSYEKL. The CDR3 nucleotides read TGCGCCAGCAGCCAAGACACTAACTATGGCTACACCTTC. Its translation is CASSQDTNYGYTF.

The chain is built from TRBV5-6 and TRBJ2-5; 8 bases align to TRBD1. In germline, CDR1 is SGHDT, CDR2 YYEEEE. V lost 0 bases and J lost 5; bases outside the gene matches: 6. The CDR3 length is 15 residues. Here the CDR3 DNA reads TGTGCCAGCAGCTTGGCGGACAGGGTCCCGGAGACCCAGTACTTC. Protein product: CASSLADRVPETQYF.

V gene TRBV5-6 combines with J gene TRBJ1-2; D is undetermined. V was trimmed by 4 bases and J by 4 bases, leaving 11 bases between them. The CDR3 extends over 13 amino acids. Germline V gives CDR1 SGHDT, CDR2 YYEEEE. CDR3 sequence reads: CASSMGRAYGYTF. The DNA for the CDR3 is TGTGCCAGCAGCATGGGAAGAGCCTATGGCTACACCTTC.

The rearrangement uses TRBV15 and TRBJ1-1; D remains unclear. Trimming took off 1 base at V and 1 base at J, with 13 bases between the two ends. Per germline, CDR1 LNHNV and CDR2 YYDKDF (reference sequence). The CDR3 totals 16 residues. The CDR3 DNA reads TGTGCCACCAGCAGAGGAAGGACGGTTGGGAACACTGAAGCTTTCTTT. It translates to CATSRGRTVGNTEAFF.

The CDR3, as DNA: TGTGCCAGTAGTATCGGAGGGATCAGGAGGAACACTGAAGCTTTCTTT. Translation gives CASSIGGIRRNTEAFF. V gene TRBV19 combines with J gene TRBJ1-1; D unresolved. Between the trimmed V and J ends, which lost 3 bases and 1 base, there was a span of 15 bases. CDR1 is LNHDA, CDR2 SQIVND, per germline (reference sequence). This CDR3 contains 16 residues.

V usage is TRBV6-1 and J usage is TRBJ1-1, with D hard to call. The CDR3 spans 11 residues. V gave up 7 bases and J gave up 7 bases, with 10 bases separating them. Germline lookup yields CDR1 MNHNS and CDR2 SASEGT. The CDR3 here is CASIMLGEAFF. The CDR3 bases are TGTGCCAGCATCATGCTGGGTGAAGCTTTCTTT.

The chain has TRBV6-5 and TRBJ2-3; D not certain. CDR3 size: 15 residues. Per germline, CDR1 MNHEY and CDR2 SVGAGI. V was shortened by 6 bases and J by 0 bases, with 13 bases between the two germline ends. In DNA, the CDR3 is TGTGCCAGCAGCCGGACGCGCACTAGCACAGATACGCAGTATTTT. This encodes CASSRTRTSTDTQYF.

This clone was recorded only once. This chain connects TRBV7-2 to TRBJ2-2; 12 bases match TRBD2. The ends lost 6 bases at V and 6 bases at J; junction bases unmatched: 2. Germline values: CDR1 SGHTA, CDR2 FQGNSA. This CDR3 is built from 14 residues. CDR3 residues: CASRLAGGSGELFF. The CDR3 DNA sequence: TGTGCCAGCAGACTAGCGGGAGGATCCGGGGAGCTGTTTTTT.

This chain links TRBV5-1 with TRBJ2-1; the match to TRBD1 covers 7 bases. The CDR3 consists of 15 residues. The V segment lost 0 bases and the J segment 3 bases; nucleotides outside the gene matches: 3. Germline CDR1 and CDR2: SGHRS and YFSETQ. CDR3 region: CASSLVDRRYNEQFF. CDR3 DNA: TGCGCCAGCAGCTTGGTGGACAGGCGCTACAATGAGCAGTTCTTC.

J is TRBJ2-6 and V is TRBV28, with 12 positions matching TRBD1. With 8 bases clipped from V and 2 bases from J, the junction kept 10 bases outside the gene matches. Germline-derived CDR1 and CDR2 are MDHEN and SYDVKM. The CDR3 is made up of 18 amino acids. The CDR3 protein is CASGPIGTGGAGANVLTF. DNA of the CDR3: TGTGCCAGCGGTCCAATAGGGACAGGGGGCGCTGGGGCCAACGTCCTGACTTTC. The full variable domain, rest sourced from reference TRBV28 and TRBJ2-6, is DVKVTQSSRYLVKRTGEKVFLECVQDMDHENMFWYRQDPGLGLRLIYFSYDVKMKEKGDIPEGYSVSREKKERFSLILESASTNQTSMYLCASGPIGTGGAGANVLTFGAGSRLTVL.

V gene TRBV15 combines with J gene TRBJ1-2, with D unresolved. The CDR3 is 15 amino acids. Germline V gene sequence: CDR1 LNHNV, CDR2 YYDKDF (reference sequence). V lost 0 bases and J 8 bases, leaving 16 bases between the germline ends. The CDR3 reads CATSRDTPVGLGYTF. CDR3 coding DNA: TGTGCCACCAGCAGAGATACCCCTGTAGGGCTCGGCTACACCTTC.